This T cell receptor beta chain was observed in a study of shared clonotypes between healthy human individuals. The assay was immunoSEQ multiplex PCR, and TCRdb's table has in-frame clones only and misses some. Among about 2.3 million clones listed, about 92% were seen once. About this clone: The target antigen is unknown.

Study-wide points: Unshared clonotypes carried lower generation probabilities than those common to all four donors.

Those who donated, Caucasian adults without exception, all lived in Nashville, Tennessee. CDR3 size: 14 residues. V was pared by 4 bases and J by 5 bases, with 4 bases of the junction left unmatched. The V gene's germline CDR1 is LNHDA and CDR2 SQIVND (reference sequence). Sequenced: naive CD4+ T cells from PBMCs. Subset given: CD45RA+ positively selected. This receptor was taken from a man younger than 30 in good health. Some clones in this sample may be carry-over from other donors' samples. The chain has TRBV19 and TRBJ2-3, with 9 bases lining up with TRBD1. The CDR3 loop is CASSNNRGQDTQYF. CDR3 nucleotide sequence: TGTGCCAGTAGTAATAACAGGGGGCAAGATACGCAGTATTTT.